This entry is about one T cell receptor (beta chain). The CDR3 runs to 14 residues. Germline V gene lookup returns CDR1 MNHEY and CDR2 SMNVEV (reference sequence). This specimen belongs to a study of blood T cells in healthy people across ages. Primed by a sample-barcoded 5' primer and a J-beta primer mix, a second PCR proceeded for about 6 to 12 cycles. TCRdb re-analysed the 5' RACE reads in MiXCR, keeping a single row per CDR3 protein. The top ten hold over 10% of the sample, which has 650,000 to 1,000,000 distinct CDR3 sequences, 30% to 45% seen once. This chain joins TRBV27 and TRBJ2-1; D gene uncertain. The J call could be wrong; TRBJ2-7 is a better fit for the DNA end. The sequenced sample consisted of blood. This clonotype originated in a man aged 18 to 30 in good health. The DNA of the CDR3 is TGTGCCAGCAGCACCTATCGGGCTTCCTACGAGCAGTACTTC. Encoded protein: CASSTYRASYEQYF.